This T cell receptor (beta chain) comes out of a study of T cell responses to AZD1222 COVID-19 vaccine. Method: immunoSEQ multiplex PCR; TCRdb's copy keeps in-frame clones and lacks some. The table has around 80,000 clones, around 85% seen once. With 3 bases removed from V and 7 bases from J, the gap between germline ends came to 15 bases. Germline assignment: CDR1 MNHEY and CDR2 SMNVEV (reference sequence). This CDR3 has 14 amino acids. The receptor's source is an adult who received the AZD1222 COVID-19 vaccine. This rearrangement joins TRBV27 to TRBJ2-5, with D possibly matching TRBD1 (6 bases). Here the sequenced sample was peripheral blood, taken 28 days after the second AZD1222 dose. The CDR3 nucleotides read TGTGCCAGCAGTTTTAGGTACAGGGACGGGACCCAGTACTTC. Encoded protein: CASSFRYRDGTQYF.